Listed below are T cell receptor beta chains from one sample, sequenced in a study of T cell responses to AZD1222 COVID-19 vaccine. Data came from immunoSEQ multiplex PCR; TCRdb stores just in-frame clones and leaves some out. Of 150,000 to 160,000 clones in the sample, 90% are singletons; the top ten hold less than 1.6%. The source was peripheral blood, collected 28 days after the second AZD1222 dose. These receptors originate from an adult who received the AZD1222 COVID-19 vaccine. The conserved cysteine and the conserved F or W are not part of the CDR3 here.

V gene: TRBV2; CDR3 length: 14; J gene: TRBJ2-2; CDR3 protein: ASRGDGRLLSGELF
V gene: TRBV18; CDR3 length: 12; J gene: TRBJ1-1; CDR3 protein: ASSPAMRNTEAF
V gene: TRBV18; CDR3 length: 11; J gene: TRBJ1-2; CDR3 protein: ASSPLGQTGYT
V gene: TRBV6-6; CDR3 length: 13; J gene: TRBJ1-2; CDR3 protein: ASSLEEGEIYGYT
V gene: TRBV9; CDR3 length: 12; J gene: TRBJ2-2; CDR3 protein: ASSVAGTTGELF
V gene: TRBV2; CDR3 length: 12; J gene: TRBJ1-5; CDR3 protein: ASSGTGQPEAQH
V gene: TRBV30; CDR3 length: 14; J gene: TRBJ1-2; CDR3 protein: ALEAETGAIHYGYT
V gene: TRBV2; CDR3 length: 14; J gene: TRBJ1-5; CDR3 protein: ASGSVRGYSNQPQH
V gene: TRBV6-5; CDR3 length: 12; J gene: TRBJ1-4; CDR3 protein: ASDPGQGYEKLF
V gene: TRBV4-2; CDR3 length: 14; J gene: TRBJ2-1; CDR3 protein: ASSPGGASGGHEQF
V gene: TRBV7-8; CDR3 length: 12; J gene: TRBJ2-1; CDR3 protein: ASSSPGLNNEQF
V gene: TRBV11-2; CDR3 length: 13; J gene: TRBJ2-7; CDR3 protein: ASSEGTGNGGEQY
V gene: TRBV28; CDR3 length: 12; J gene: TRBJ1-5; CDR3 protein: ASSLIRDNQPQH
V gene: TRBV6-5; CDR3 length: 13; J gene: TRBJ1-1; CDR3 protein: ASSYSNTGNTEAF
V gene: TRBV5-1; CDR3 length: 12; J gene: TRBJ1-6; CDR3 protein: ASSFIWEGSPLH
V gene: TRBV6-5; CDR3 length: 12; J gene: TRBJ1-6; CDR3 protein: TVRATGYNSPLH
V gene: TRBV5-4; CDR3 length: 12; J gene: TRBJ1-2; CDR3 protein: ASSPTGRGDGYT
V gene: TRBV10-2; CDR3 length: 13; J gene: TRBJ2-7; CDR3 protein: ASSDSRVGAYEQY
V gene: TRBV28; CDR3 length: 13; J gene: TRBJ1-4; CDR3 protein: ASSFRVATNEKLF
V gene: TRBV7-9; CDR3 length: 13; J gene: TRBJ2-7; CDR3 protein: ASSRAGGLSYEQY
V gene: TRBV7-9; CDR3 length: 11; J gene: TRBJ1-1; CDR3 protein: ASSLRLTVEAF
V gene: TRBV28; CDR3 length: 15; J gene: TRBJ1-2; CDR3 protein: ASSLFHPRKANYGYT
V gene: TRBV28; CDR3 length: 14; J gene: TRBJ1-1; CDR3 protein: ASSLAWGQSNTEAF
V gene: TRBV18; CDR3 length: 12; J gene: TRBJ1-2; CDR3 protein: ASSPRGLNYGYT
V gene: TRBV12-3/TRBV12-4; CDR3 length: 11; J gene: TRBJ1-1; CDR3 protein: ASSLGGKTEAF
V gene: TRBV9; CDR3 length: 12; J gene: TRBJ1-4; CDR3 protein: ASSPSATNEKLF
V gene: TRBV5-1; CDR3 length: 11; J gene: TRBJ2-7; CDR3 protein: ASSLDGRDEQY
V gene: TRBV10-3; CDR3 length: 13; J gene: TRBJ1-6; CDR3 protein: AISESAGLSSPLH
V gene: TRBV7-3; CDR3 length: 11; J gene: TRBJ1-1; CDR3 protein: ASSSDSNTEAF
V gene: TRBV6-4; CDR3 length: 12; J gene: TRBJ2-3; CDR3 protein: ASSELAGRDTQY
V gene: TRBV6-5; CDR3 length: 12; J gene: TRBJ1-1; CDR3 protein: ASKVTGSGTEAF
V gene: TRBV4-1; CDR3 length: 12; J gene: TRBJ1-1; CDR3 protein: ASNNRWGYAEAF
V gene: TRBV24-1; CDR3 length: 11; J gene: TRBJ1-2; CDR3 protein: ATSDWSGGGYT
V gene: TRBV18; CDR3 length: 18; J gene: TRBJ2-7; CDR3 protein: ASSPTNLAFRSSGTYEQY
V gene: TRBV19; CDR3 length: 13; J gene: TRBJ2-7; CDR3 protein: ASSQTGTSSYEQY
V gene: TRBV28; CDR3 length: 10; J gene: TRBJ1-1; CDR3 protein: ASSQTDTEAF
V gene: TRBV30; CDR3 length: 11; J gene: TRBJ1-4; CDR3 protein: AWSVRAGEKLF
V gene: TRBV9; CDR3 length: 11; J gene: TRBJ1-3; CDR3 protein: ASTTGGGNTIY